This T cell receptor beta chain comes out of a study of response to subunit inactivated influenza vaccine. Study conclusions and caveats: With each seasonal influenza vaccination, the authors suggested, few new T cells are recruited.

MiXCR was run by TCRdb on the RT-PCR reads, yielding one entry per CDR3 protein. Of 650,000 to 800,000 distinct CDR3 sequences listed, about 14% are singletons. This clonotype was seen a few times. Its antigen is still unknown. CDR3 length equals 15 residues. V lost 5 bases to trimming and J lost 1 base; unmatched junction nucleotides: 7. The TCR was taken from a man aged 50 or older who received an inactivated influenza vaccine. Sequenced here: PBMCs from blood, sampled 14 days before vaccination. The chain uses TRBV12-3 or TRBV12-4 and TRBJ2-7; TRBD2 matches 8 bases. The chain's CDR3 is CASSQPGGKSYEQYF. In DNA, the CDR3 is TGTGCCAGCAGTCAACCGGGGGGGAAATCCTACGAGCAGTACTTC.